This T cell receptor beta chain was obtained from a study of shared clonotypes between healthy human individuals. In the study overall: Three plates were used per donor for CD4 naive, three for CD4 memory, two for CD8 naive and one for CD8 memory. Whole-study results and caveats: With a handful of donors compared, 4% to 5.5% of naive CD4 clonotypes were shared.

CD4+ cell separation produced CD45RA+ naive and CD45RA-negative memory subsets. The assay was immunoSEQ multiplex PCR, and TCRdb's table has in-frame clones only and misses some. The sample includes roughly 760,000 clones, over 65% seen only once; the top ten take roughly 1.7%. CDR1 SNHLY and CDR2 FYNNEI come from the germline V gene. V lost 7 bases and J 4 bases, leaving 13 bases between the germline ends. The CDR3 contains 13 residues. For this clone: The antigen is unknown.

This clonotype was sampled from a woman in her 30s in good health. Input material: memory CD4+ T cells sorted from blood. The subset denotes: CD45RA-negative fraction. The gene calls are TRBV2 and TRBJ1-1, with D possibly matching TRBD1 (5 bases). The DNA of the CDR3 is TGTGCCAGCACCTCAGGGTTCGCCACTGAAGCTTTCTTT. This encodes CASTSGFATEAFF.